This T cell receptor (beta chain) was sequenced during a study of neoadjuvant anti-PD-1 for oral cavity cancer. Study details: Most patients had three to four biweekly doses of 3 mg/kg nivolumab before resection. Patients without progression got a fourth dose around day 43. General study points: Each response group had just a few patients in TCR analyses.

This clone was counted ten times or more. Its antigen is undetermined. Profiling relied on immunoSEQ multiplex PCR, and the TCRdb table lists in-frame clones only, not all of them. Of some 22,000 clones listed, less than 35% are singletons. The time point: after neoadjuvant nivolumab, at surgical resection. The clonotype originates from a person between 40 and 80 years old with oral cavity squamous cell carcinoma. The specimen comprised tumor tissue, sampled after nivolumab (anti-PD-1) treatment.

For the CDR3, the DNA is TGTGCCAGCAGCCCCACCTGGTTGGAGGGGGCGGGGTTTGGCTACACCTTC. This sequence encodes CASSPTWLEGAGFGYTF. The chain has TRBV5-4 and TRBJ1-2, with 7 positions matching TRBD1. The CDR3 has 17 amino acids. Germline-derived CDR1 and CDR2 are SGHNT and YYREEE (reference sequence). With 4 bases clipped from V and 7 bases from J, the junction kept 19 bases outside the gene matches.